Listed below are T cell receptor beta chains from one sample, sequenced in a study of T cell responses to AZD1222 COVID-19 vaccine. The table came from immunoSEQ multiplex PCR; TCRdb's copy has only in-frame clones and leaves some out. The data show 160,000 or so clones, roughly 94% seen once. This specimen was peripheral blood, taken on day 0 of MenACWY control vaccination. Receptor source: an adult in good health. Each CDR3 is given with its conserved first and last residue. D genes are given only for firm matches. Clone size is stated in some rows and not others, as once, few, many or a class when expanded.

j_call,clone_size,d_call,v_call,cdr3_nt,cdr3_aa
TRBJ1-2,NA,TRBD1,TRBV9,TGTGCCAGCAGCGAGGACAGGGTGGGTGGCTACACCTTC,CASSEDRVGGYTF
TRBJ2-2,NA,TRBD2,TRBV29-1,TGCAGCGTGTGGGCGGGAGGGGCGAACACCGGGGAGCTGTTTTTT,CSVWAGGANTGELFF
TRBJ1-3,NA,NA,TRBV7-9,TGTGCCAGCAGCTTAGCCGGTCCGACCATATATTTT,CASSLAGPTIYF
TRBJ1-6,once,NA,TRBV5-6,TGTGCCAGCAGCAGATCCCGAGGGCATTCACCCTTCCACTTT,CASSRSRGHSPFHF
TRBJ1-6,NA,TRBD1,TRBV7-2,TGTGCCAGCAGCTTACGGTATAGGGACAGCTATAATTCACCCCTCCACTTT,CASSLRYRDSYNSPLHF
TRBJ1-6,NA,NA,TRBV27,TGTGCCAGCAGTTCGTCCGGACTATATAATTCACCCCTCCACTTT,CASSSSGLYNSPLHF
TRBJ2-1,NA,NA,TRBV5-1,TGCGACGCGTCGATGGTTTCTTATGAGGTGTACAATGAGCAGTTCTTC,CDASMVSYEVYNEQFF
TRBJ1-6,NA,NA,TRBV12-5,TGTGCTAGTGGTTCCCATCTTGGATCACCCCTCCACTTT,CASGSHLGSPLHF
TRBJ1-5,NA,NA,TRBV28,TGTGCCAGCACCGAGGTGGGGGGAGTTCAGCCCCAGCATTTT,CASTEVGGVQPQHF
TRBJ2-3,NA,NA,TRBV3-1/TRBV3-2,TGTGCCAGCAGCCAAGCCGGGGGAAGCACAGATACGCAGTATTTT,CASSQAGGSTDTQYF
TRBJ1-5,NA,NA,TRBV3-1/TRBV3-2,TGTGCCAGCAGCCAACGGGGAAGTCAAAGCAATCAGCCCCAGCATTTT,CASSQRGSQSNQPQHF
TRBJ2-1,NA,NA,TRBV13,TGTGCCAGCAGCTTAGGGGGTCAGGGGCGTCATGAGCAGTTCTTC,CASSLGGQGRHEQFF
TRBJ1-1,NA,NA,TRBV7-9,TGTGCCAGCAGCTTTGGGGCGAACACTGAAGCTTTCTTT,CASSFGANTEAFF
TRBJ1-5,NA,NA,TRBV6-6,TGTGCCAGTAGTGGAGGGGAGTGGAATCAGCCCCAGCATTTT,CASSGGEWNQPQHF
TRBJ2-7,NA,NA,TRBV20-1,TGCAGTGCTTCCCGACAGGAGCAGTACTTC,CSASRQEQYF
TRBJ1-1,NA,NA,TRBV11-3,TGTGCCAGCAGCTTAGGCTCAGGGAACACTGAAGCTTTCTTT,CASSLGSGNTEAFF
TRBJ2-7,NA,TRBD2,TRBV6-6,TGTGCCAGCAGTTACGGCGGGGGGAACTCCTACGAGCAGTACTTC,CASSYGGGNSYEQYF
TRBJ2-1,NA,TRBD2,TRBV19,TGTGCCAGTAGTATCGGCGGGGGGTACAATGAGCAGTTCTTC,CASSIGGGYNEQFF
TRBJ1-1,NA,NA,TRBV24-1,TGTGCCACCAGTGAGGGGGAACAGCCTTATGAAGCTTTCTTT,CATSEGEQPYEAFF
TRBJ1-5,once,NA,TRBV5-1,TGCGCCAGCAGCATTGAGGGGGATCAGCCCCAGCATTTT,CASSIEGDQPQHF
TRBJ1-2,NA,NA,TRBV5-6,TGTGCCAGCAGCTCGGACAGCTATGGCTACACCTTC,CASSSDSYGYTF
TRBJ2-1,once,TRBD2,TRBV20-1,TGCAGTGCTAGTCGTACAGCGGGGAGGGTTGAGCAGTTCTTC,CSASRTAGRVEQFF
TRBJ2-2,NA,TRBD2,TRBV5-8,TGTGCCAGCAGCCCCGGGAGGCTAGCGGGTTCATCCGGGGAGCTGTTTTTT,CASSPGRLAGSSGELFF
TRBJ1-1,NA,NA,TRBV11-2,TGTGCCAGCAGCTTAGACGGGGGGGCTGAAGCTTTCTTT,CASSLDGGAEAFF
TRBJ1-2,NA,TRBD1,TRBV12-3/TRBV12-4,TGTGCCAGCAGCCATGACAGGGGAAGGAGCTACACCTTC,CASSHDRGRSYTF
TRBJ2-1,few,NA,TRBV28,TGTGCCAGCACCCGGGACCTTTACAATGAGCAGTTCTTC,CASTRDLYNEQFF
TRBJ2-2,NA,TRBD2,TRBV9,TGTGCCAGCAGCGTAGCAGTTATAGCGGGAGAGAACACCGGGGAGCTGTTTTTT,CASSVAVIAGENTGELFF
TRBJ1-4,NA,TRBD1,TRBV7-2,TGTGCCAGCAGCTTATTGGGCAGGGGGATGAGTGAAAAACTGTTTTTT,CASSLLGRGMSEKLFF
TRBJ1-1,NA,TRBD1,TRBV30,TGTGCCTGGAGTGTAGACAGGGTAGTCACTGAAGCTTTCTTT,CAWSVDRVVTEAFF
TRBJ1-1,NA,NA,TRBV30,TGTGCCTGGATACAGAACACTGAAGCTTTCTTT,CAWIQNTEAFF
TRBJ1-1,NA,NA,TRBV19,TGTGCCAGTAGTATTTTCTCCTCTGACACTGAAGCTTTCTTT,CASSIFSSDTEAFF
TRBJ2-3,NA,NA,TRBV5-5,TGTGCCAGCAGCTCTCAGGGGAGCACAGATACGCAGTATTTT,CASSSQGSTDTQYF
TRBJ2-4,NA,NA,TRBV6-2/TRBV6-3,TGTGCCAGCAGCGACGGGGTAGCCAAAAACATTCAGTACTTC,CASSDGVAKNIQYF
TRBJ1-1,NA,NA,TRBV4-2,TGTGCCAGCAGCCCGAGGCAGGCTCTGGGCACTGAAGCTTTCTTT,CASSPRQALGTEAFF
TRBJ1-2,NA,TRBD1,TRBV5-8,TGTGCCAGCAGCCCACCCACGGGACAGTCAACCTACTATGGCTACACCTTC,CASSPPTGQSTYYGYTF
TRBJ1-5,NA,NA,TRBV19,TGTGCCAGTAGTATAGTGGCAGGGTGGATGGGCCAGCCCCAGCATTTT,CASSIVAGWMGQPQHF
TRBJ1-1,NA,NA,TRBV7-9,TGTGCCAGCAGCTTAATGGGGGACACTGAAGCTTTCTTT,CASSLMGDTEAFF
TRBJ2-1,once,NA,TRBV3-1/TRBV3-2,TGTGCCAGCAGCCAAGGGGCGGGAACTTTCAATGAGCAGTTCTTC,CASSQGAGTFNEQFF
TRBJ2-7,NA,NA,TRBV28,TGTGCCAGCAGTTTTATTGTTGGGCGGGACACCTACGAGCAGTACTTC,CASSFIVGRDTYEQYF
TRBJ2-2,NA,TRBD2,TRBV19,TGTGCCAGTACCCGGACTAGCGGGAGGCAGGGGAGCGGGGAGCTGTTTTTT,CASTRTSGRQGSGELFF
TRBJ2-1,NA,TRBD2,TRBV19,TGTGCCAGTAGTTCTAGCGGGAGACGGAATGAGCAGTTCTTC,CASSSSGRRNEQFF
TRBJ1-5,NA,NA,TRBV18,TGTGCCAGCTCACCAGCAGGACAGATACAGCATTTT,CASSPAGQIQHF
TRBJ2-1,once,NA,TRBV28,TGTGCCAGCAGCCGCGGGGGCCCCTACAATGAGCAGTTCTTC,CASSRGGPYNEQFF
TRBJ2-7,NA,NA,TRBV20-1,TGCAGTGCTAGCCAGGTGGACGAGCAGTACTTC,CSASQVDEQYF
TRBJ2-7,NA,NA,TRBV11-2,TGTGCCAGCAGCTTAATGGGACGGTTAGCCTACGAGCAGTACTTC,CASSLMGRLAYEQYF
TRBJ2-3,once,NA,TRBV30,TGTGCCTGGAGTGTACGCGGGGTCCCAGATACGCAGTATTTT,CAWSVRGVPDTQYF
TRBJ2-3,once,NA,TRBV28,TGTGCCAGCAGTTCCACTGGGGGTGCCCCAAATACGCAGTATTTT,CASSSTGGAPNTQYF